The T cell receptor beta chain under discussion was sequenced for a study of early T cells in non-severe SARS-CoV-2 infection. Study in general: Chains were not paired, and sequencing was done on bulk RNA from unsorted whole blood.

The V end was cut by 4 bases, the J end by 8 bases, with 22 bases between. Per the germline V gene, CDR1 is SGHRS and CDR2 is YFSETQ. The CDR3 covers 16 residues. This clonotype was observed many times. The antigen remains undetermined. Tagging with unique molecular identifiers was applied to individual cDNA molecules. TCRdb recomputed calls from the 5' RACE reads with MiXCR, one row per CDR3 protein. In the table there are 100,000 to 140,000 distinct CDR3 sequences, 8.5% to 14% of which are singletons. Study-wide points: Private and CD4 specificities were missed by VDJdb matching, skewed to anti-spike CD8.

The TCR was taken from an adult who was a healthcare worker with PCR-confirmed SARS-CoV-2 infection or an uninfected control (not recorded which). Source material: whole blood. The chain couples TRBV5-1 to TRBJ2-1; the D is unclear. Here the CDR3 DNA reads TGCGCCAGCAGCGTAACCGAGACTGGAGAGGACGATGAGCAGTTCTTC. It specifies CASSVTETGEDDEQFF.